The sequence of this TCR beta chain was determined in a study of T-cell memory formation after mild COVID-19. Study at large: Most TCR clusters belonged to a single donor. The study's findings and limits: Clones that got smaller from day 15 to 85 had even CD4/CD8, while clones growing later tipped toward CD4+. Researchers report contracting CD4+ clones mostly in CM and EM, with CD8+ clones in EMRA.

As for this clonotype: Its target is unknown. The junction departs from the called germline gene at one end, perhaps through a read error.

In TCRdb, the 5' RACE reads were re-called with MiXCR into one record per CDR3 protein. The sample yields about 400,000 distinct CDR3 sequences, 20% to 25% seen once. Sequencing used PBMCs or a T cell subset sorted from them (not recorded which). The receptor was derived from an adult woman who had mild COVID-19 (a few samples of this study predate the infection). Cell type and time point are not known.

In nucleotides, the CDR3 is TGTGCTAGCAGCTTTGGCACAGGGGAGACCCAGTACTTC. This translates into CASSFGTGETQYF. This chain joins TRBV7-7 and TRBJ2-5; TRBD1 is a possible D gene (6 bases). Germline CDR1 is SSHAT and CDR2 is FNYEAQ (reference sequence). CDR3 size: 13 residues.